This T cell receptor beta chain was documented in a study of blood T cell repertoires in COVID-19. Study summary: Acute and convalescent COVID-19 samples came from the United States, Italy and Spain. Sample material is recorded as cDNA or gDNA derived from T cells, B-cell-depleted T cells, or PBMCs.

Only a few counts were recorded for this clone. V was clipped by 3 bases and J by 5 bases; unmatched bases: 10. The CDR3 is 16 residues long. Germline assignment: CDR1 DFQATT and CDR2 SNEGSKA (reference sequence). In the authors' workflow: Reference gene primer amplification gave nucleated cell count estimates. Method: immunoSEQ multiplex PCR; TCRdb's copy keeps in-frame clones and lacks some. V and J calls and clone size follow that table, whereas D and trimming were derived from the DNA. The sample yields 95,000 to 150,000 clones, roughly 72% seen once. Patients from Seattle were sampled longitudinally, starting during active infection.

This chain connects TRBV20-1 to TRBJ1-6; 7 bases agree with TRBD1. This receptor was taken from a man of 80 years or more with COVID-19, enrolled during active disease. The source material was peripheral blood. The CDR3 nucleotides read TGCAGTGCTAGTGGGGTCGGGACAGCCAATAATTCACCCCTCCACTTT. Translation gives CSASGVGTANNSPLHF.